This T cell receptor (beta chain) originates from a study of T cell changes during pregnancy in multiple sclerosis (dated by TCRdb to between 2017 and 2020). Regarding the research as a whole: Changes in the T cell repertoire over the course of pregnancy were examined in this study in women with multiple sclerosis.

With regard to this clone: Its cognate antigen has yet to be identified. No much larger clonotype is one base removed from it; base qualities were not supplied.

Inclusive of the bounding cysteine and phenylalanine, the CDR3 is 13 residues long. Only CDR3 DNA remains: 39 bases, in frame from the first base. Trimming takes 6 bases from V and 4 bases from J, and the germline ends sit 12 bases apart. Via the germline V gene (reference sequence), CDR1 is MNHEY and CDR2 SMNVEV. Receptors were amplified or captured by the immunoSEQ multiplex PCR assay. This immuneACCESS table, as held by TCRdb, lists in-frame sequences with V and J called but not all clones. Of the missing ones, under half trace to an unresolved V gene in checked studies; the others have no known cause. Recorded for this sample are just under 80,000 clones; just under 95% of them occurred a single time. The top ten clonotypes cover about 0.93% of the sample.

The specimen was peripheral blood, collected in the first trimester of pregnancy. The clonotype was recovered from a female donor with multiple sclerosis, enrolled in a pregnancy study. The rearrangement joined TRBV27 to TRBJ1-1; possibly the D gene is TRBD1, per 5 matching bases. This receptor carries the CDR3 CASSWGGTTEAFF. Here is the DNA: TGTGCCAGCAGCTGGGGGGGGACCACTGAAGCTTTCTTT.